This T cell receptor beta chain was recorded in a study of blood T cells in healthy people across ages (dated by TCRdb to the mid-2010s). Background on the whole study: In model experiments, roughly one uniquely barcoded TCR beta cDNA molecule per two T cells was captured by template switching. Four age groups were formed from the donors: young (average 16 years), middle-aged (approximately 39), aged (about 62) and long-lived (roughly 88). The study analyzed two additional independent replicas of 1 million unique cDNA reads from the same blood draw for two donors, one aged 18 to 30 and one aged 80 or older. To track age-related changes in TCR beta repertoire diversity, the study relied on deep sequencing normalized with unique cDNA molecular identifiers. Donors of different ages were randomly distributed across sequencing lanes to avoid experimental bias. Beyond this particular receptor, the publication reports: Since profiling was done on bulk unsorted PBMCs, naive and antigen-experienced compartments could not be conclusively compared. Observed TCR beta diversity per million T cells fell roughly linearly with age, and a significant reduction was already apparent by age roughly 40. There was a strong correlation between observed TCR beta diversity and the percentage of naive T cells measured by flow cytometry. Estimates of total diversity based on one million sequenced T cells were considered lower bounds and underestimates. The long-lived group showed more naive CD4+ T cells, fewer expanded clones and increased TCR diversity than the aged group, suggesting age selection. Donor CMV infection status was unknown, potentially confounding age-related changes in expanded clonotypes.

The 39 donors, aged about 6 to 100 years, were systemically healthy Caucasian individuals from Russia. Each donor gave around 9.9 milliliters of peripheral blood, collected into EDTA-treated Vacutainer tubes. Ficoll-Paque density-gradient centrifugation was used to isolate PBMCs, with at least 6.5 million per sample. Total RNA, at least 6 micrograms per sample, was extracted from PBMCs with Trizol reagent. The percentages of naive CD45RAhigh/CD27high T cells were determined by flow cytometry on a PBMC aliquot from every donor. The CDR3 goes from the cysteine to the phenylalanine over 15 residues. Only CDR3 DNA is held: 45 bases, read in frame from base 1. From a lookup of the germline V gene, CDR1 and CDR2 are SGHDT and YYEEEE. With regard to this clonotype: Its antigen target is currently unknown. Sequence at one end of the junction differs from germline and may be a read error.

The receptor library was made with 5' RACE. Sequenced on an Illumina HiSeq 2500. A second PCR of roughly 6 to 12 cycles was performed with a sample-barcoded 5' primer and a J-beta primer mix. A template-switch 5' adaptor carrying 12 random nucleotides introduced a unique molecular identifier onto each TCR beta cDNA molecule. Each sample yielded at least 3 million CDR3-containing paired-end reads. The Mint cDNA synthesis kit, primed by a TRBC-specific oligonucleotide, was used to synthesize first-strand cDNA from all RNA. After uracil-DNA glycosylase treatment, a first 18-cycle PCR used universal primers M1SS and BC2_uni_R on all cDNA. As for the original processing: Each sample was normalized by randomly selecting 1 million high-quality reads, each carrying a distinct molecular identifier. Reads sharing molecular identifiers were discarded rather than binned into consensus sequences. CDR3 identification, clonotype clustering and error correction used MiTCR with a Q25 quality threshold and the strictest error-elimination algorithm. Lower-bound total TCR beta diversity was estimated with a nonparametric unseen species model using Euler transformation. The public reads were reprocessed in TCRdb via fastp at Q25 and MiXCR, keeping in-frame beta chains. Entries that share a CDR3 protein sequence are merged under the most common genes and DNA. What appears here as the V and J calls and clone size reflects TCRdb's work, not the paper's. This sample holds some 1 million distinct CDR3 sequences; around 45% were observed only once. The leading ten clones occupy approximately 17% of the sample.

The chain joins TRBV5-6 to TRBJ1-2; TRBD1 is a possible D gene, resting on 5 matching bases. The clonotype was recovered from a woman aged 55 to 70 in good health. Material: blood. The DNA reads TGTACCAGCAGCTTTGGTGGGGGATCGGCCTATGGCTACACCTTC. This codes for CTSSFGGGSAYGYTF.